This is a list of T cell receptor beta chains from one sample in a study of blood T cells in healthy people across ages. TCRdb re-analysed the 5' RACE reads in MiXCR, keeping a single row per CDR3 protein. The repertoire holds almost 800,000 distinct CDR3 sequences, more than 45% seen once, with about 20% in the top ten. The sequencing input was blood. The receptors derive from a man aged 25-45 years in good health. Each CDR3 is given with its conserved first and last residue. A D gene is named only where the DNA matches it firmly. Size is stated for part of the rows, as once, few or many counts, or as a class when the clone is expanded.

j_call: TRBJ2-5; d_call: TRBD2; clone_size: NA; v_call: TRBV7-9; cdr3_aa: CASSLGTAGAQETQYF; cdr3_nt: TGTGCCAGCAGCTTAGGGACAGCGGGAGCCCAGGAGACCCAGTACTTC
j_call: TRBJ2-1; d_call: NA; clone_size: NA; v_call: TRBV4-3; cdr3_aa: CASSQGGIQGYNEQFF; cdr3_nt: TGCGCCAGCAGCCAAGGGGGGATACAGGGATACAATGAGCAGTTCTTC
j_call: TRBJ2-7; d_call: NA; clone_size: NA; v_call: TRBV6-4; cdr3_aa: CARGPRVPYEQYF; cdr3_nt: TGTGCCAGGGGGCCGAGGGTTCCCTACGAGCAGTACTTC
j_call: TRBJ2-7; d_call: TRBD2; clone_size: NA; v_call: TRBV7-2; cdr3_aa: CASRRTSGTAEYRNEQYF; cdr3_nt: TGTGCCAGCCGTCGGACTAGCGGGACAGCGGAGTATCGGAATGAGCAGTACTTC
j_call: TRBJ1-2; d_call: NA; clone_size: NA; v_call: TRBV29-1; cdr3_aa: CSVEDHWGLYGYTF; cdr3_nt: TGCAGCGTTGAAGATCACTGGGGCCTCTATGGCTACACCTTC
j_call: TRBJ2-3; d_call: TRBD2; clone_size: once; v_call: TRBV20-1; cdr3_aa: CSASWAGVADTQYF; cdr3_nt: TGCAGTGCTAGCTGGGCGGGAGTTGCAGATACGCAGTATTTT
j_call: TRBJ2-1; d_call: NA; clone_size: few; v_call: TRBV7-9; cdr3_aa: CASSLARGGYVHEQFF; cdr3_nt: TGTGCCAGCAGCTTAGCAAGGGGGGGATACGTCCATGAGCAGTTCTTC
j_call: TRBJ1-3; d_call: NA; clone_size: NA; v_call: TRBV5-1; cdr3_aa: CASSQLGAGRGPGNTIYF; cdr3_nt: TGCGCCAGCAGCCAACTTGGGGCCGGCCGGGGCCCTGGAAACACCATATATTTT
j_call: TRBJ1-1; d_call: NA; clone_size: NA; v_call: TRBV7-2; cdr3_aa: CASSLGTTGTQAFF; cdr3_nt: TGTGCCAGCAGCCTCGGGACCACCGGGACCCAAGCTTTCTTT
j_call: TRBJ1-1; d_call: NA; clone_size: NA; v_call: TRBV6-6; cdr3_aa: CASSYEGSPEAFF; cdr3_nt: TGTGCCAGCAGTTACGAGGGGAGCCCTGAAGCTTTCTTT
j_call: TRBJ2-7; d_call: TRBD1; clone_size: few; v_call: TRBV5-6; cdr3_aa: CASSFGQAGEQYF; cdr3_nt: TGTGCCAGCAGCTTCGGACAGGCCGGCGAGCAGTACTTC
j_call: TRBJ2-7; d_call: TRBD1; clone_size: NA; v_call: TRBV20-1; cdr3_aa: CSATGGDRVLVTYEQYF; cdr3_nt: TGCAGTGCCACCGGAGGGGACAGGGTCCTCGTTACCTACGAGCAGTACTTC
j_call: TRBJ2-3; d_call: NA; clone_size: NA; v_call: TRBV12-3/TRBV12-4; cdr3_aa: CASSGRTERADVQYF; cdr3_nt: TGTGCCAGCAGTGGAAGGACCGAGAGAGCAGATGTGCAGTATTTT
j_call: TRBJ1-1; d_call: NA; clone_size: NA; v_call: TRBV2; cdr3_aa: CASRNRQAGEAFF; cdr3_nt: TGTGCCAGCAGGAACCGACAGGCGGGTGAAGCTTTCTTT
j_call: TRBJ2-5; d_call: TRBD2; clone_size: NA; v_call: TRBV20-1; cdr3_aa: CSATQAGGGQETQYF; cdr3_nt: TGCAGTGCAACCCAGGCCGGGGGGGGACAAGAGACCCAGTACTTC
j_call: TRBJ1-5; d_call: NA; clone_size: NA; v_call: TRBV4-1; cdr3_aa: CASSLGEISNQPQHF; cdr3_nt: TGCGCCAGCAGCCTGGGGGAGATCAGCAATCAGCCCCAGCATTTT
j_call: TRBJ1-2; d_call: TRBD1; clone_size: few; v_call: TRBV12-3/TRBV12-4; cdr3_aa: CASRGTGGDYGYTF; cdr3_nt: TGTGCCAGCAGGGGGACAGGGGGCGACTATGGCTACACCTTC
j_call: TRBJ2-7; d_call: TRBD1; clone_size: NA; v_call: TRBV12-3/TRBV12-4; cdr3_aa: CASSFLPDRPYEQYF; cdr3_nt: TGTGCCAGCAGTTTCCTACCGGACAGGCCCTACGAGCAGTACTTC
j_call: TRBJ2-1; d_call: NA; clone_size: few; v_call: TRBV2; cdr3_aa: CASSEAEGTVKQFF; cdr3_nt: TGTGCCAGCAGTGAAGCGGAGGGGACAGTGAAACAGTTCTTC
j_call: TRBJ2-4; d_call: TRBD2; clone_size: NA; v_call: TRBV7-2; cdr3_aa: CAGSLEFSGGYNEQYF; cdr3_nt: TGTGCCGGCAGCTTAGAGTTTAGCGGGGGTTACAATGAGCAGTACTTC
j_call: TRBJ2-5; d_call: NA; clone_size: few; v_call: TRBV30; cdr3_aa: CAWKGAQETQYF; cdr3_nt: TGTGCCTGGAAAGGGGCCCAAGAGACCCAGTACTTC
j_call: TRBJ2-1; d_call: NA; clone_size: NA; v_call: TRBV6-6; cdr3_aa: CASSYLLAPPEQFF; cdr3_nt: TGTGCCAGCAGTTATTTGCTAGCACCACCTGAGCAGTTCTTC
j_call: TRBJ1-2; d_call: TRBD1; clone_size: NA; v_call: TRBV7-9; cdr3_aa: CASSLRQGRGYGYTF; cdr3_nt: TGTGCCAGCAGCCTCCGACAGGGGCGAGGGTATGGCTACACCTTC
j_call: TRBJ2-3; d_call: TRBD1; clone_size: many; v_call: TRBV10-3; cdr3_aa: CAISDGTGGTDTQYF; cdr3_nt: TGTGCCATCAGTGACGGGACAGGGGGCACAGATACGCAGTATTTT
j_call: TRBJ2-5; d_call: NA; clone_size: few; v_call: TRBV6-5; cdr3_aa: CASSYSFGGGRETQYF; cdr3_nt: TGTGCCAGCAGTTACTCGTTTGGGGGAGGTCGGGAGACCCAGTACTTC
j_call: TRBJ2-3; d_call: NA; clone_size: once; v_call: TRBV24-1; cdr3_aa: CATSVVRANTDTQYF; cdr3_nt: TGTGCCACCAGTGTTGTCAGGGCAAACACAGATACGCAGTATTTT
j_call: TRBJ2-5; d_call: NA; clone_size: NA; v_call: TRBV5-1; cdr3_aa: CASSLAGAYGEQYF; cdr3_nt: TGCGCCAGCAGCTTGGCGGGGGCCTATGGTGAGCAGTACTTC
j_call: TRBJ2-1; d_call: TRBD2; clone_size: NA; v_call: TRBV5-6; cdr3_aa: CASRREEREGSNEQFF; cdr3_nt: TGTGCCAGCCGCCGGGAGGAGCGGGAGGGCAGCAATGAGCAGTTCTTC
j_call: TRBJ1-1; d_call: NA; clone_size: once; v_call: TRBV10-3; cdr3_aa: CAISDYSGGSEAFF; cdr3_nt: TGTGCCATCAGTGATTACAGCGGAGGGAGTGAAGCTTTCTTT
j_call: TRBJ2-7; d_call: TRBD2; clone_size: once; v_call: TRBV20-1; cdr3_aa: CSAPDLAGAYEQYF; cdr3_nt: TGCAGTGCTCCTGACCTAGCGGGTGCCTACGAGCAGTACTTC
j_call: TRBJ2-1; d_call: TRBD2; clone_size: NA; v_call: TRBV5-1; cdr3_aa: CASSNRLAAYSYNEQFF; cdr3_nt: TGCGCCAGCAGCAACAGACTAGCGGCGTACTCCTACAATGAGCAGTTCTTC
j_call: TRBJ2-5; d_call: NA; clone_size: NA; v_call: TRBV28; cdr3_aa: CASRGVGPSVTQYF; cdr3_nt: TGTGCCAGCAGGGGAGTTGGGCCGTCAGTGACCCAGTACTTC
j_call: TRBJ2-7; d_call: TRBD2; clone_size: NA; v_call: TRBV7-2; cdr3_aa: CASSWTSGNSYEQYF; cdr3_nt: TGTGCCAGCAGTTGGACTAGCGGGAACTCCTACGAGCAGTACTTC
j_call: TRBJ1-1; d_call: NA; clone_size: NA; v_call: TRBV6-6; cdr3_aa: CASRGVMNTEAFF; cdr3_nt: TGTGCCAGCAGGGGGGTGATGAACACTGAAGCTTTCTTT
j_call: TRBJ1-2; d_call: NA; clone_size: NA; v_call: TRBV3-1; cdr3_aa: CASSQPTGGYTF; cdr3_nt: TGTGCCAGCAGCCAACCGACGGGGGGCTACACCTTC
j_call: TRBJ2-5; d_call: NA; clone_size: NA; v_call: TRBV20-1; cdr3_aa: CSTGPLSQETQYF; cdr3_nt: TGCAGCACCGGACCTCTGAGCCAAGAGACCCAGTACTTC
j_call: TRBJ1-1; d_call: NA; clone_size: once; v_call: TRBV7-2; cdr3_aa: CASTFQRNTEAFF; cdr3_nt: TGTGCCAGCACTTTTCAGAGGAACACTGAAGCTTTCTTT
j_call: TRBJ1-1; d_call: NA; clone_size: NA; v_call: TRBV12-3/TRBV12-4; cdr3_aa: CASSPAGGGTEAFF; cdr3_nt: TGTGCCAGCAGTCCGGCCGGGGGTGGTACTGAAGCTTTCTTT
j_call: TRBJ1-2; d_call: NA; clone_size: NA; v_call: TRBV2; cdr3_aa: CASSEARGLGGYTF; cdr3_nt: TGTGCCAGCAGTGAAGCGCGAGGGTTAGGCGGCTACACCTTC
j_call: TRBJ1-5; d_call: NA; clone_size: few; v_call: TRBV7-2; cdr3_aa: CASSPPGGVDQPQHF; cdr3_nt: TGTGCCAGCAGCCCCCCGGGTGGGGTAGATCAGCCCCAGCATTTT
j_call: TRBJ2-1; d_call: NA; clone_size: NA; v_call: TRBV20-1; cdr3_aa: CSAPHGSLYNEQFF; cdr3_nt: TGCAGTGCCCCACATGGGTCGCTCTACAATGAGCAGTTCTTC
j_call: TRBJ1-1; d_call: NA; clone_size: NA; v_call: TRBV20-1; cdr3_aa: CSARDRIGTGNTEAFF; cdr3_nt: TGCAGTGCTAGAGATCGAATAGGTACGGGAAACACTGAAGCTTTCTTT
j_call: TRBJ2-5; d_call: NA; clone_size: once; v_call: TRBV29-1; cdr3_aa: CSVVKQPNEQYF; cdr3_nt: TGCAGCGTTGTAAAACAGCCTAATGAGCAGTACTTC
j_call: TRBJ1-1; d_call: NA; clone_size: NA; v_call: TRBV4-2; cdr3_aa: CASSQDGRDTEAFF; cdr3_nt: TGTGCCAGCAGCCAAGATGGTCGGGACACTGAAGCTTTCTTT
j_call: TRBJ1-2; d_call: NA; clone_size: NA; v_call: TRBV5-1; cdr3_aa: CASSPSTQMDGYTF; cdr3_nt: TGCGCCAGCAGCCCCTCCACCCAAATGGATGGCTACACCTTC
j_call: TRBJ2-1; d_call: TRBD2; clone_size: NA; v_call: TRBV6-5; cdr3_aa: CASSSSILRLAGGKFF; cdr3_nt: TGTGCCAGCAGTTCCTCTATCCTCCGGCTAGCGGGGGGTAAGTTCTTC
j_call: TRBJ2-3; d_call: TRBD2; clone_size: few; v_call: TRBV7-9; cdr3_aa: CASSLTSGVTDTQYF; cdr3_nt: TGTGCCAGCAGCCTGACTAGCGGGGTGACAGATACGCAGTATTTT
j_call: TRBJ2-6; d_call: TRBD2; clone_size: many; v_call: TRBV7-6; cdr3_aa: CASSPKHGGGSGANVLTF; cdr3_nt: TGTGCCAGCAGTCCGAAGCACGGGGGGGGCTCTGGGGCCAACGTCCTGACTTTC
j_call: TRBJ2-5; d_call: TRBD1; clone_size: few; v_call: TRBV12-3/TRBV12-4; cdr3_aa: CASRTGTGKETQYF; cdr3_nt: TGTGCCAGCAGGACCGGGACAGGGAAGGAGACCCAGTACTTC
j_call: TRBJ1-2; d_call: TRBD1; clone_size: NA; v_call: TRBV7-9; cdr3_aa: CASSFTGAYGYTF; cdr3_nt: TGTGCCAGCAGTTTCACAGGGGCTTATGGCTACACCTTC
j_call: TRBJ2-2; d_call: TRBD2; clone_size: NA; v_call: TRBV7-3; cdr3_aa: CASSPRLAGAGELFF; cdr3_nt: TGTGCCAGCAGCCCCAGACTAGCGGGAGCCGGGGAGCTGTTTTTT
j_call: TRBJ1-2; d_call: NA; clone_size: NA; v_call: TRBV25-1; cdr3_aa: CASSDPGGGGYGYTF; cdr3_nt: TGTGCCAGCAGTGACCCCGGGGGTGGCGGATATGGCTACACCTTC
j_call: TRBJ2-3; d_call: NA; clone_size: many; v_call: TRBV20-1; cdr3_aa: CSAPHPFTTDTQYF; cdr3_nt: TGCAGTGCTCCCCACCCGTTTACGACAGATACGCAGTATTTT
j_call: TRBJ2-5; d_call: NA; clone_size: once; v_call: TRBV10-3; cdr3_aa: CAIRGDGEMGETQYF; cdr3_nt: TGTGCCATCAGGGGCGACGGGGAGATGGGAGAGACCCAGTACTTC
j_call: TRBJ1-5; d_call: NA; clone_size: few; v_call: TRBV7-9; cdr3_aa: CASSFGLGGHQPQHF; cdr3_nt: TGTGCCAGCAGCTTCGGCCTAGGGGGGCATCAGCCCCAGCATTTT
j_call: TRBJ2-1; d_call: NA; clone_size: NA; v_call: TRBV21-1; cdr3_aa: CASSKWGHSRGYNEQFF; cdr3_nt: TGTGCCAGCAGCAAATGGGGACATTCGCGGGGGTACAATGAGCAGTTCTTC
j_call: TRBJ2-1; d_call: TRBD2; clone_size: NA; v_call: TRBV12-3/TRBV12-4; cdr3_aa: CANRKLAGGQGEQFF; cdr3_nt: TGTGCCAACAGGAAGCTAGCGGGGGGGCAGGGTGAGCAGTTCTTC
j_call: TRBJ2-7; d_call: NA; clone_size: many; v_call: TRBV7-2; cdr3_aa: CASSLSGVYEQYF; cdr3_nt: TGTGCCAGCAGCTTATCAGGTGTCTACGAGCAGTACTTC
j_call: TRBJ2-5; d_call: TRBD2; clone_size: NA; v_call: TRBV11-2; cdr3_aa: CASSPATSGQETQYF; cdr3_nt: TGTGCCAGCAGCCCAGCCACTAGCGGTCAAGAGACCCAGTACTTC